The TCR beta chain under discussion was sequenced for a study of CD8 T cells in Susac syndrome. Across the study: Clinical remission applied to eight sequenced Susac syndrome patients, and more than five had active disease. Patients with Susac syndrome, at blood draw, were therapy-naive, on corticosteroids, or on intravenous immunoglobulin alone.

Germline V lookup: CDR1 SGDLS, CDR2 YYNGEE. Trimming left V 5 bases short and J 0 bases short, with 6 bases between. This CDR3 spans 13 amino acids. Patients having Susac syndrome satisfied recently defined diagnostic criteria for definite or probable disease. An amount of RNA that ranged from about 0.45 to 1 ug was reverse transcribed with random hexamers. TCR beta CDR3 was amplified by immunoSEQ covering 54 Vbeta and 13 Jbeta. TCRdb redid the calling of the immunoSEQ multiplex PCR reads with MiXCR, one entry per CDR3 protein. Of about 140,000 distinct CDR3 sequences detected, approximately 95% appear once; the ten largest clones hold 0.065% to 0.095%.

What was sequenced was CD4+ T cells from PBMCs. The clonotype originates from a human donor with Susac syndrome. The V call is TRBV9, the J call TRBJ1-3; no reliable D call. The CDR3 region has the DNA TGTGCCAGCAGACCTAACTCTGGAAACACCATATATTTT. Amino acid sequence: CASRPNSGNTIYF.